The 5 T cell receptor beta chains in this list originate from one sample, sequenced in a study of cytomegalovirus exposure and HLA in healthy donors. The PCR employed 60 Vbeta primers together with 13 Jbeta primers. The method was immunoSEQ multiplex PCR; TCRdb's version includes in-frame clones alone and lacks a portion of them. The sample holds 120,000 or so clones, about four fifths seen once. Material for sequencing was PBMCs. These receptors were taken from a man aged 18 to 35 in good health and CMV-seronegative.

The chain couples TRBV5-6 to TRBJ1-6, with 7 nucleotides matching TRBD1. J lost 14 bases, V lost 4 bases, and 12 bases had no gene match. The length of the CDR3 is 14 residues. Looked up from germline, CDR1 is SGHDT and CDR2 is YYEEEE. In DNA form, the CDR3 reads TGTGCCAGCAGCCTGACAGGGAATTGGGCATCCCTCCACTTT. Translated, it gives CASSLTGNWASLHF.

The chain recombines TRBV5-1 with TRBJ2-5, with TRBD2 matching over 13 bases. V shed 4 bases, J shed 5 bases, and the junction held 11 bases outside the gene matches. CDR1 is SGHRS and CDR2 is YFSETQ in the germline V gene. The CDR3 sequence is 17 residues long. CDR3 nucleotide sequence: TGCGCCAGCAGCCAGGGGACTAGCGGGGAGGGGTTGGAGACCCAGTACTTC. This translates into CASSQGTSGEGLETQYF.

The rearrangement links TRBV11-2 to TRBJ1-2; 10 bases match TRBD1. V trimming: 0 bases; J trimming: 4 bases; junction bases outside the gene matches: 5. Germline V lookup: CDR1 SGHAT, CDR2 FQNNGV. The CDR3 sequence is 16 residues long. The CDR3 nucleotides are TGTGCCAGCAGCTTAGAAACGGGACAGGGGCCCTATGGCTACACCTTC. This encodes CASSLETGQGPYGYTF.

With respect to this clone: Other DNA variants within this sample encode the same CDR3. The rearrangement uses TRBV10-2 and TRBJ1-6, with D unclear. CDR1 WSHSY and CDR2 SAAADI come from the germline V gene. The CDR3 runs to 14 residues. The V end lost 4 bases, the J end lost 10 bases, and 14 bases lay between the germline ends. CDR3 loop: CASSVGPRGSPLHF. CDR3 bases: TGCGCCAGCAGTGTTGGACCCAGAGGGTCACCCCTCCACTTT.

This clone has only a few counts. This chain joins TRBV2 and TRBJ1-3, with D possibly being TRBD1 (5 bases). The CDR3 has 15 amino acids. V gave up 4 bases and J gave up 3 bases, with 13 bases separating them. In germline, CDR1 is SNHLY, CDR2 FYNNEI. CDR3 bases: TGTGCCAGCAGTGGAGCACAGGTGTATGGAAACACCATATATTTT. Its translation: CASSGAQVYGNTIYF.